This T cell receptor (beta chain) was observed in a study of shared clonotypes between healthy human individuals. Points on this clone: Its antigen is not known. Distinct nucleotide sequences in the sample also encode this CDR3.

CD4+ cell separation produced CD45RA+ naive and CD45RA-negative memory subsets. Study conclusions and caveats: Sequencing depth was a factor that was expected to affect clonotype sharing among donors. Sampling covered blood only; tissue repertoires likely differ.

The test was conducted at deep level. TCRdb's copy holds only in-frame clones and misses some; the assay was immunoSEQ multiplex PCR. This sample has roughly 2,500,000 clones, with 93% found just once. Germline CDR1 is SGHRS and CDR2 is YFSETQ. The CDR3 runs to 14 residues. With 5 bases removed from V and 1 base from J, the gap between germline ends came to 12 bases. This sequence was found in a man aged 18-30 years in good health. Some clones in this sample may be carry-over from other donors' samples. Sequenced input: naive CD4+ T cells from PBMCs. Subset given: CD45RA+ positively selected. The V call is TRBV5-1, the J call TRBJ2-5, with TRBD1 as a possible D gene (6 bases). The CDR3 region has the DNA TGCGCCAGCAGTACCGGACAGTCCCAAGAGACCCAGTACTTC. Translating gives CASSTGQSQETQYF.